This TCR beta chain was found in a study of T-cell reconstitution after alpha-beta-depleted transplantation in children. Construction of the TCRbeta library involved unique molecular identifiers. TCRdb itself ran the PCR reads through MiXCR, one entry per CDR3 protein. The sample comprises about 420,000 distinct CDR3 sequences, 9.5% to 13% of which are singletons, and over 4.5% rests with the top ten. This specimen consisted of PBMCs from the stem cell graft donor, obtained from the stem cell graft. This sequence was found in a human donor who donated a stem cell graft to a child with acute myeloid leukemia.

The CDR3 bases are TGTGCCAGCATGCCCGCGTCTAGCCTCCAAGAGACCCAGTACTTC. Encoded protein: CASMPASSLQETQYF. The chain is built from TRBV6-1 and TRBJ2-5, with D perhaps TRBD2 (5 bases). Between the trimmed V and J ends, which lost 7 bases and 1 base, there was a span of 16 bases. The CDR3 loop spans 15 amino acids. CDR1 is MNHNS and CDR2 is SASEGT in the germline V gene.